Listed below are T cell receptor beta chains from one sample, sequenced in a study of PD-1 blockade in classical Hodgkin lymphoma. The method was immunoSEQ multiplex PCR; TCRdb's version includes in-frame clones alone and lacks a portion of them. This table has about 18,000 clones, 86% appearing once. Here the sequenced sample was peripheral blood mononuclear cells (PBMCs), taken before the second cycle of nivolumab. The receptors stem from a human donor with classical Hodgkin lymphoma. The conserved cysteine and the conserved F or W are not part of the CDR3 here.

cdr3_length	j_call	v_call	cdr3_aa
13	TRBJ2-5	TRBV7-9	ASSLIAGDGETQY
12	TRBJ2-5	TRBV7-9	ATRTSGGLETQY
14	TRBJ2-3	TRBV5-1	ASRDLAGGSTDTQY
12	TRBJ2-7	TRBV25-1	ASSVAGVEYEQY
10	TRBJ1-2	TRBV9	ASSEGLYGYT
12	TRBJ2-7	TRBV7-9	ASSLGGISYEQY
11	TRBJ1-1	TRBV5-1	ASSLEENTEAF
14	TRBJ1-2	TRBV19	ASTTSLRVHNYGYT
19	TRBJ2-1	TRBV4-2	ASSRGRLWASGGETYNEQF
12	TRBJ2-7	TRBV18	ASSPSLGLYEQY